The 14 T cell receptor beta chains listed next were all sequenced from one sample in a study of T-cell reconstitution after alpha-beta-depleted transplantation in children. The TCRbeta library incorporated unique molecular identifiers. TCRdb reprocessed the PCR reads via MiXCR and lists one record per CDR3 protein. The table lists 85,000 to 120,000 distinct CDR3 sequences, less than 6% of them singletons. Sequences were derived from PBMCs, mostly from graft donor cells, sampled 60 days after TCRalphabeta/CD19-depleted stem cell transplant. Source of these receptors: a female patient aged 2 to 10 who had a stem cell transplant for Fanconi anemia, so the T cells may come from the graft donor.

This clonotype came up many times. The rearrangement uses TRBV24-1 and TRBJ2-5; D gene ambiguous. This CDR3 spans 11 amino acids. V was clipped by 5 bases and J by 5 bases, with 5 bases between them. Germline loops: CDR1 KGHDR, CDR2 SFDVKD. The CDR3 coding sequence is TGTGCCACCAGTGCCGGGGAGACCCAGTACTTC. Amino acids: CATSAGETQYF.

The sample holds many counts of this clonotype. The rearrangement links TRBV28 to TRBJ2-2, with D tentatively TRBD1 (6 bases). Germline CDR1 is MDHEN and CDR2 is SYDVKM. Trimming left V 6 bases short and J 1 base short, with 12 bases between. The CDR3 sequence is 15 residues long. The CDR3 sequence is CASRHRVLNTGELFF. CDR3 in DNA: TGTGCCAGCAGACACAGGGTACTGAACACCGGGGAGCTGTTTTTT.

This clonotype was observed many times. CDR3 nucleotide sequence: TGTGCCAGCAGTTACCAACTTCGGGGCACAGATACGCAGTATTTT. Protein: CASSYQLRGTDTQYF. The chain uses TRBV6-5 and TRBJ2-3; D unclear. V gave up 2 bases and J gave up 1 base, with 10 bases separating them. CDR1 MNHEY and CDR2 SVGAGI come from the germline V gene. This CDR3 contains 15 residues.

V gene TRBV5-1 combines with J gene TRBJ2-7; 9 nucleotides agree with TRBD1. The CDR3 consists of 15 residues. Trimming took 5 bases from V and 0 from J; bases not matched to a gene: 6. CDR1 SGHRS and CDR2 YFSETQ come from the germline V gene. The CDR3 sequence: CASRRTGASSYEQYF. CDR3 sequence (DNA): TGCGCCAGCAGAAGGACAGGGGCAAGCTCCTACGAGCAGTACTTC.

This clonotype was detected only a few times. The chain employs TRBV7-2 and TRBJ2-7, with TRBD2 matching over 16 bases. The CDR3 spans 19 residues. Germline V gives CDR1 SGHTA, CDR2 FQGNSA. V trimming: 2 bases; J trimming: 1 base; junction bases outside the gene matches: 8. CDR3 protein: CASSLSTPGLAGGSYEQYF. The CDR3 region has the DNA TGTGCCAGCAGCTTAAGTACCCCGGGACTAGCGGGGGGGTCCTACGAGCAGTACTTC.

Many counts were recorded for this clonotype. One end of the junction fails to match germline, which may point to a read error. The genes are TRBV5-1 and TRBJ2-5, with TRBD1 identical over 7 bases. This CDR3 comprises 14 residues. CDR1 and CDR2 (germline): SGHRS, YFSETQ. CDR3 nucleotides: TGTGCCAGCAGCTTAGGGACAGTACAAGAGACCCAGTACTTC. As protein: CASSLGTVQETQYF.

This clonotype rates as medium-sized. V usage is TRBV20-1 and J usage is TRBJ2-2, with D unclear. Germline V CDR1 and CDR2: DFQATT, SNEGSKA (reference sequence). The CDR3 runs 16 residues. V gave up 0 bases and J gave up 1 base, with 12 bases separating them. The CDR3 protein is CSARDELTKNTGELFF. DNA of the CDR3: TGCAGTGCTAGAGATGAGTTGACCAAGAACACCGGGGAGCTGTTTTTT.

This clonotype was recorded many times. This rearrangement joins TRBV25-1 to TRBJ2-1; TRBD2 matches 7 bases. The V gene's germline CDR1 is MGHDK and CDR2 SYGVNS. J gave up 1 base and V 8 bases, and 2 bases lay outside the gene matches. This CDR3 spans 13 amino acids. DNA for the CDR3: TGTGCCAGCGGGGACTATTCCTACAATGAGCAGTTCTTC. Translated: CASGDYSYNEQFF.

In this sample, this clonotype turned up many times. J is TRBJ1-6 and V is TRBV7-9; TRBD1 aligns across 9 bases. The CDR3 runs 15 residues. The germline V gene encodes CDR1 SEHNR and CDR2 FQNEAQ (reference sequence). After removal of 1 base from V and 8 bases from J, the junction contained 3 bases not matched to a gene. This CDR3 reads CASSLGTGVHSPLHF. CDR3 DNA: TGTGCCAGCAGCTTAGGGACAGGGGTACATTCACCCCTCCACTTT. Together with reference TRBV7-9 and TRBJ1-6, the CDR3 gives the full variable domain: DTGVSQNPRHKITKRGQNVTFRCDPISEHNRLYWYRQTLGQGPEFLTYFQNEAQLEKSRLLSDRFSAERPKGSFSTLEIQRTEQGDSAMYLCASSLGTGVHSPLHFGNGTRLTVT.

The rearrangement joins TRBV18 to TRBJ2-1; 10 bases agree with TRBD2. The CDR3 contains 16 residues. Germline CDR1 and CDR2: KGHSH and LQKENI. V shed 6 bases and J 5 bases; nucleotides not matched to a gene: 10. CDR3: CASSLMSGRAHNEQFF. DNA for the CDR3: TGTGCCAGCTCCCTCATGAGCGGGAGGGCCCACAATGAGCAGTTCTTC.

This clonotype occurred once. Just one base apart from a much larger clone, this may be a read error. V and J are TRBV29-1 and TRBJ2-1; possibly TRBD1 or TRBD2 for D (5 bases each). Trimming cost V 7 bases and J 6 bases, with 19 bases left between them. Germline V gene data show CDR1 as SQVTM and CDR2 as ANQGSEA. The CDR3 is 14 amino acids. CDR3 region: CSASRVGTGNEQFF. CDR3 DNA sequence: TGCAGCGCCAGTCGAGTCGGGACGGGCAATGAGCAGTTCTTC.

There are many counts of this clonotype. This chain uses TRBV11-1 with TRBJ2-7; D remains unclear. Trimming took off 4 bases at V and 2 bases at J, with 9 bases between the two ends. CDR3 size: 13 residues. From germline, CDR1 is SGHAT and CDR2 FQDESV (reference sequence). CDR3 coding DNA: TGTGCCAGCAGCTCCAACTACCCCTACGAGCAGTACTTC. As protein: CASSSNYPYEQYF.

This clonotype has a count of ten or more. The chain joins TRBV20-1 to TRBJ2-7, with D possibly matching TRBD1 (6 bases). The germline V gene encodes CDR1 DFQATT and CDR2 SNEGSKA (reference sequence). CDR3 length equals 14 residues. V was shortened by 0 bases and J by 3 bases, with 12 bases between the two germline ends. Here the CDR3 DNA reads TGCAGTGCTAGAGATGGACAGTTCGACTACGAGCAGTACTTC. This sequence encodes CSARDGQFDYEQYF.

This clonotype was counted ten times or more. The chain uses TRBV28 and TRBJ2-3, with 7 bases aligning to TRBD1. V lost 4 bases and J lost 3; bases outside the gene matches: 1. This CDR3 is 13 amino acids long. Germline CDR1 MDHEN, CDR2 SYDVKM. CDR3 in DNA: TGTGCCAGCAGTTACAGGGGAACAGATACGCAGTATTTT. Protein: CASSYRGTDTQYF.